The 18 T cell receptor beta chains below all came from one sample that was sequenced in a study of PD-L1 blockade in urothelial cancer. Time point in this sample: pretreatment peripheral blood. TCRdb keeps only in-frame clones here, not all; method: immunoSEQ multiplex PCR. The table lists about 80,000 clones, 70% to 90% of them singletons, with 5.5% to 7.5% in the top ten. Sequenced material: PBMCs, taken around atezolizumab (anti-PD-L1) treatment. The source is a man aged 35 to 55 with urothelial cancer.

This rearrangement joins TRBV30 to TRBJ2-7; D is perhaps TRBD1 (6 bases). This CDR3 spans 15 amino acids. Trimming left V 0 bases short and J 3 bases short, with 15 bases between. Germline CDR1 reads GTSNPN; CDR2 reads SVGIG (reference sequence). CDR3 residues: CAWSVLDRTDYEQYF. The CDR3, as DNA: TGTGCCTGGAGTGTATTAGACAGGACAGACTACGAGCAGTACTTC.

The chain links TRBV14 to TRBJ2-1; TRBD2 matches 8 bases. The V gene end was trimmed by 2 bases and the J gene end by 3 bases; junction bases not matched to a gene: 3. This CDR3 is 15 amino acids long. Germline V lookup: CDR1 SGHDN, CDR2 FVKESK. The CDR3 bases are TGTGCCAGCAGCCAAAATAGCGGGATCTACAATGAGCAGTTCTTC. Residues: CASSQNSGIYNEQFF.

V and J are TRBV9 and TRBJ1-2, with TRBD1 matching 7 bases. J lost 3 bases, V lost 3 bases, and 8 bases had no gene match. The CDR3 has 15 residues. The germline V gene encodes CDR1 SGDLS and CDR2 YYNGEE. The CDR3 sequence: CASSGDDRDHYGYTF. The DNA for the CDR3 is TGTGCCAGCAGCGGAGACGACAGGGATCACTATGGCTACACCTTC.

The chain is built from TRBV25-1 and TRBJ1-1; 9 bases agree with TRBD1. This CDR3 has 14 residues. J lost 4 bases, V lost 4 bases, and 4 bases had no gene match. The V gene's germline CDR1 is MGHDK and CDR2 SYGVNS. The CDR3 reads CASSGTTGGTEAFF. CDR3 coding DNA: TGTGCCAGCAGTGGGACGACAGGGGGCACTGAAGCTTTCTTT.

V and J are TRBV7-9 and TRBJ2-7, with D possibly matching TRBD2 (6 bases). The length of the CDR3 is 16 residues. Germline CDR1 reads SEHNR; CDR2 reads FQNEAQ (reference sequence). The V gene lost 3 bases and the J gene lost 4 bases, with 19 bases spanning the gap. Here the CDR3 reads CASSLYNGGRQYEQYF. The CDR3 region has the DNA TGTGCCAGCAGCTTGTACAATGGGGGGAGACAATACGAGCAGTACTTC. Filled out from reference TRBV7-9 and TRBJ2-7, the complete variable domain reads DTGVSQNPRHKITKRGQNVTFRCDPISEHNRLYWYRQTLGQGPEFLTYFQNEAQLEKSRLLSDRFSAERPKGSFSTLEIQRTEQGDSAMYLCASSLYNGGRQYEQYFGPGTRLTVT.

The V call is TRBV9, the J call TRBJ2-1; D may be TRBD2 (5 bases). This CDR3 is 13 amino acids long. From germline, CDR1 is SGDLS and CDR2 YYNGEE. The ends were cut back, 5 bases at V and 3 bases at J, with 9 bases in the middle. The CDR3 loop reads CASSHRDYNEQFF. The CDR3 nucleotides are TGTGCCAGCAGTCACCGGGACTACAATGAGCAGTTCTTC.

The rearrangement links TRBV28 to TRBJ1-5; 8 bases agree with TRBD1. The CDR3 has 14 amino acids. V shed 3 bases, J shed 9 bases, and the junction held 7 bases outside the gene matches. Germline loops: CDR1 MDHEN, CDR2 SYDVKM. The CDR3 is CASSLGTGHRPQHF. CDR3 DNA: TGTGCCAGCAGTTTGGGGACAGGCCACCGGCCCCAGCATTTT.

V is TRBV5-1 and J is TRBJ2-1, with a tentative D call TRBD1 (6 bases). CDR3 length: 13 amino acids. Germline values: CDR1 SGHRS, CDR2 YFSETQ. Between the trimmed V and J ends, which lost 2 bases and 9 bases, there was a span of 12 bases. CDR3 residues: CASSLTGSSEQFF. The CDR3 DNA sequence: TGCGCCAGCAGCTTAACAGGGTCCAGTGAGCAGTTCTTC.

The J gene is TRBJ2-6, the V gene TRBV28; D possibly corresponds to TRBD2 (5 bases). Germline V lookup: CDR1 MDHEN, CDR2 SYDVKM. The germline V and J ends were trimmed by 6 bases and 2 bases, with 11 bases remaining between them. The CDR3 length is 15 residues. The CDR3 here is CASRYARAGANVLTF. CDR3 in DNA: TGTGCCAGCAGGTACGCGCGGGCTGGGGCCAACGTCCTGACTTTC.

The chain is built from TRBV7-2 and TRBJ1-3; no clear D gene. V was cut by 5 bases and J by 4 bases, with 12 bases left in between. CDR1 is SGHTA and CDR2 is FQGNSA in the germline V gene. The CDR3 is 14 amino acids. CDR3 coding DNA: TGTGCCAGCAGCCACCTAACGGGGGGAAACACCATATATTTT. Protein sequence: CASSHLTGGNTIYF.

On this clone: An end of the junction does not agree with germline; a read error may underlie this. J is TRBJ1-3 and V is TRBV19, with D unclear. CDR1 is LNHDA and CDR2 is SQIVND in the germline V gene (reference sequence). The CDR3 runs to 13 residues. The CDR3 sequence: CASSWYSGNTINF. The CDR3 region has the DNA TGTGCCAGTAGTTGGTACAGTGGAAACACCATAAATTTT. The full variable domain, rest sourced from reference TRBV19 and TRBJ1-3, is DGGITQSPKYLFRKEGQNVTLSCEQNLNHDAMYWYRQDPGQGLRLIYYSQIVNDFQKGDIAEGYSVSREKKESFPLTVTSAQKNPTAFYLCASSWYSGNTINFGEGSWLTVV.

This chain joins TRBV19 and TRBJ2-3; D is possibly TRBD1 (6 bases). The germline V gene has CDR1 LNHDA and CDR2 SQIVND (reference sequence). The CDR3 extends over 14 amino acids. Trimming removed 7 bases at V and 8 bases at J, with 19 bases between. CDR3 DNA sequence: TGTGCCAGTACAGACAGGCCCCTACAGGGTACGCAGTATTTT. Protein product: CASTDRPLQGTQYF.

The gene calls are TRBV18 and TRBJ1-2; 9 bases map to TRBD1. Germline V gene lookup returns CDR1 KGHSH and CDR2 LQKENI. The CDR3 is 15 residues long. V lost 2 bases to trimming and J lost 9 bases; unmatched junction nucleotides: 10. CDR3 nucleotides: TGTGCCAGCTCACCAAATCCGGGACAGGGTGTTCGCTACACCTTC. The encoded protein is CASSPNPGQGVRYTF.

CDR3: CASSPQRGKGNTEAFF. The CDR3 coding sequence is TGTGCCAGCTCACCACAAAGGGGGAAGGGGAACACTGAAGCTTTCTTT. The chain couples TRBV18 to TRBJ1-1; D possibly corresponds to TRBD1 (6 bases). V lost 1 base, J lost 1 base, and 13 bases lay in between. The CDR3 is made up of 16 amino acids. Germline CDR1 is KGHSH and CDR2 is LQKENI.

The sample holds one count of this clone. The chain has TRBV10-3 and TRBJ2-1, with a tentative D call TRBD2 (5 bases). The germline gives CDR1 ENHRY, CDR2 SYGVKD. The CDR3 has 12 residues. Trimming removed 6 bases from V and 8 bases from J, with 11 bases in between. The CDR3 here is CAISGSAHEQFF. CDR3 nucleotides: TGTGCCATCAGCGGTAGCGCGCATGAGCAGTTCTTC.

The V call is TRBV6-6, the J call TRBJ1-1; TRBD1 matches 9 bases. Germline V lookup: CDR1 MNHNY, CDR2 SVGAGI (reference sequence). Trimming at V came to 10 bases and at J to 2 bases, leaving 11 bases not matched to a gene. This CDR3 spans 15 amino acids. The CDR3 here is CATTDRGKGNTEAFF. CDR3 DNA: TGTGCCACCACGGACAGGGGTAAGGGCAACACTGAAGCTTTCTTT.

J is TRBJ2-6 and V is TRBV10-3; TRBD1 agrees at 11 bases. The germline CDR1 and CDR2 sequences are ENHRY and SYGVKD. V was pared by 6 bases and J by 1 base, with 8 bases of the junction left unmatched. This CDR3 comprises 18 residues. This CDR3 is CAIRGGTGGWSGANVLTF. Here the CDR3 DNA reads TGTGCCATCAGGGGGGGGACAGGGGGATGGTCTGGGGCCAACGTCCTGACTTTC.

The rearrangement joins TRBV6-1 to TRBJ2-2; TRBD2 agrees at 8 bases. CDR1 MNHNS and CDR2 SASEGT come from the germline V gene. The CDR3 sequence is 14 residues long. V was clipped by 6 bases and J by 5 bases; unmatched bases: 5. CDR3 loop: CASRLASGTGELFF. CDR3 sequence (DNA): TGTGCCAGCAGACTGGCTAGCGGGACCGGGGAGCTGTTTTTT.